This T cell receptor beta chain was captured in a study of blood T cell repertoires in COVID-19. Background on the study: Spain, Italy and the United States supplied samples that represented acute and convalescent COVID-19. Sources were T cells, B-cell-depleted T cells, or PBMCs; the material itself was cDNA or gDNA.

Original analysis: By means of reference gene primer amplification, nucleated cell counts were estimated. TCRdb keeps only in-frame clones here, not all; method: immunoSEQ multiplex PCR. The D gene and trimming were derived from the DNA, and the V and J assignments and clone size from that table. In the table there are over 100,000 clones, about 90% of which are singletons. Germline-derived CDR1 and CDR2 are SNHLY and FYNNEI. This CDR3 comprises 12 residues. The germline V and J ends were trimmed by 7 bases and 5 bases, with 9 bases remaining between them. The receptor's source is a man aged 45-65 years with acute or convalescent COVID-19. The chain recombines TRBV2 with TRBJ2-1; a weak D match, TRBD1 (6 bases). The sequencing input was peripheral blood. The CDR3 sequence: CASTGTNNEQFF. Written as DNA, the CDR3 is TGTGCCAGCACGGGGACAAACAATGAGCAGTTCTTC.